This T cell receptor beta chain was found in a study of neurological immune-mediated disorders (dated 2019 in TCRdb). For context, the study as a whole: Peripheral blood TCR-beta repertoires from HTLV-I-associated myelopathy (HAM/TSP) patients, multiple sclerosis patients and healthy controls were compared by UMI-based sequencing. The approximately 110 TCR-beta libraries included longitudinal samples, technical triplicates and paired sorted CD4+ and CD8+ T-cell subsets alongside PBMC samples. Each longitudinal HAM/TSP and healthy donor was sampled at 3 time-points spaced at roughly 3-45 month intervals. The cohort was made up of approximately 71 subjects, consisting of around 14 HAM/TSP patients, around 35 multiple sclerosis patients and 20 healthy controls. The full study reports these points: No identical CDR3 amino acid sequences were found to be shared among expanded clones across subjects, suggesting that TCR-beta repertoires were private in all groups. The highest TCR clonal expansion was observed in HAM/TSP patients, whereas the lowest was observed in MS patients, even when compared with healthy controls.

This clonotype was observed at least ten times. This clone's antigen is unknown. Base qualities are missing; no much larger clone stands one base away. The cysteine opens and the phenylalanine closes a CDR3 of 15 amino acids. The entry retains the CDR3 DNA only, 45 bases that are in frame from base 1. V is trimmed back by 4 bases and J by 5 bases, and the junction contains 8 bases that no gene match accounts for. CDR1 and CDR2 (SGDLS, YYNGEE) derive from the germline V gene. cDNA synthesis used template-switch 5'RACE with a primer carrying a 10-nucleotide random unique molecular identifier tagging each TCR transcript. Over 200 million TCR-beta sequences, covering 15-18 subjects, were produced in each sequencing run. Total RNA was extracted with the RNeasy kit. Using the KAPA Real-time Library Amplification kit, TCR-beta VDJ regions were amplified with primers for the TCR constant region and the 5'RACE anchor. A first PCR added sample indexes and Illumina adaptors, and a second PCR then raised library yield. The roughly 650 bp TCR product was size-selected on a 2% E-gel SizeSelection system after Ampure bead purification. Library quality was checked on a Bioanalyzer, concentration was measured with Qubit, and libraries were quantified with the Kapa Library Quantification kit before pooling. Paired-end 2 x 150 bp sequencing of the libraries was performed on an Illumina HiSeq 2500. To increase sequence diversity, about 23-32% phiX was spiked into each library pool. Per the original workflow: Quality-filtered reads were processed with the UMI-based MiGEC pipeline, which removed over 75% of raw TCR sequences during error correction. IMGT germline references were used for aligning VDJ genes, and each clonotype was defined as a unique CDR3 amino acid sequence together with its V-J genes. VDJtools evaluated clonal expansion, Shannon diversity and CDR3 relatedness (CalcPairwiseDistances, ClusterSamples); CLCbio workbench built phylogenetic trees. Clones with at least 8 unique UMIs were defined as expanded, with this threshold being based on coefficient-of-variation modelling across technical triplicates. TCRdb reanalyzed the raw reads on its own, using fastp at Q25 for trimming and MiXCR for clone calling, and kept in-frame beta chains. Records with the same CDR3 protein are collapsed into one entry carrying the most frequent genes and DNA. TCRdb's processing, not the authors', yielded these V and J calls. This sample has tens of thousands of distinct CDR3 sequences in its table, and roughly 15% of those were observed once. 4.6% of the sample belongs to the ten largest clones.

This sample's time point label indicates: longitudinal time-point 1 (baseline). Unsorted PBMC libraries were generated from 2 million PBMCs stored in RNAlater at -80 °C until RNA extraction. Peripheral blood was subjected to Ficoll-Hypaque density gradient centrifugation to isolate PBMCs, which were then cryopreserved in liquid nitrogen. What was sequenced was PBMCs. The receptor comes from a female donor with HTLV-1-associated myelopathy (HAM/TSP). The chain employs TRBV9 and TRBJ2-1; 8 bases in the middle match TRBD1. The CDR3 loop reads CASSSRQGSNNEQFF. The base sequence is TGTGCCAGCAGCTCCCGACAGGGGTCTAACAATGAGCAGTTCTTC.